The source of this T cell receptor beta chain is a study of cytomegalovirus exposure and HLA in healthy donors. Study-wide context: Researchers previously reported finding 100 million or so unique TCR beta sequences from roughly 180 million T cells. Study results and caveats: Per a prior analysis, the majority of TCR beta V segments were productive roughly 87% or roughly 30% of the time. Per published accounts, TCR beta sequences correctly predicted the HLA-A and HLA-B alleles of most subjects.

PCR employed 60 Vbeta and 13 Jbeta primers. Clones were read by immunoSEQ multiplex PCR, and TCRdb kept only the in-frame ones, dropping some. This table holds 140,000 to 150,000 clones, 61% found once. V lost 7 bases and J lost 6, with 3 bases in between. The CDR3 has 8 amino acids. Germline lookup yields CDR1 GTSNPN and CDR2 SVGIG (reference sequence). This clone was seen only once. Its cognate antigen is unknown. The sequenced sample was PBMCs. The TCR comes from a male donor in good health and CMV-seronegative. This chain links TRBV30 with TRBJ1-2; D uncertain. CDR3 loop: CAFDGYTF. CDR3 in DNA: TGTGCCTTCGATGGCTACACCTTC.